The clone carrying this T cell receptor beta chain was counted only a few times. The data originate from a study of blood T cell repertoires in COVID-19. The junction had 4 bases not matched to a gene; V was cut back by 5 bases and J by 1 base. The V gene's germline CDR1 is MNHEY and CDR2 SVGEGT. The length of the CDR3 is 14 residues. In the study's own analysis: The assay estimated nucleated cells by amplifying reference gene primers. Sequencing was performed with immunoSEQ multiplex PCR; in TCRdb, only in-frame clones are kept and a portion is missing. D and trimming come from the DNA, and the V and J calls and clone size come from that table. The sample includes 75,000 to 90,000 clones, more than 75% of them seen just once.

V is TRBV6-2 or TRBV6-3 and J is TRBJ2-7, with TRBD1 matching over 8 bases. The receptor's source is a middle-aged man with active or convalescent COVID-19. Sequenced input: peripheral blood. The CDR3 region has the DNA TGTGCCAGCAGTGGACAGGGTCAATCCTACGAGCAGTACGTC. Protein: CASSGQGQSYEQYV.